A selection of T cell receptor beta chains follows, all from one sample in a study of cytomegalovirus exposure and HLA in healthy donors. Using immunoSEQ multiplex PCR, the repertoire was profiled, and TCRdb retains in-frame clones only, with some absent. The top ten hold more than 0.85% of the sample, which has some 140,000 clones, 79% seen once. Sequences were obtained from PBMCs. These receptors were taken from a man younger than 30 in good health and CMV-seronegative. Both conserved end residues are part of each CDR3. A D gene is named only where the DNA matches it firmly. Only part of the rows carry a size: once, few, many, or a class if the clone is expanded.

V gene: TRBV4-3; D gene: TRBD1; clone size: NA; J gene: TRBJ1-2; CDR3 protein: CASSPAGTGQGYTF; CDR3 DNA: TGCGCCAGCAGCCCAGCCGGGACAGGTCAGGGCTACACCTTC
V gene: TRBV7-2; D gene: TRBD2; clone size: NA; J gene: TRBJ2-3; CDR3 protein: CASSLAGLAGSPDTQYF; CDR3 DNA: TGTGCCAGCAGCTTAGCGGGACTAGCGGGGAGTCCAGATACGCAGTATTTT
V gene: TRBV7-8; D gene: NA; clone size: NA; J gene: TRBJ2-3; CDR3 protein: CASSLRFIGVTDTQYF; CDR3 DNA: TGTGCCAGCAGCTTAAGGTTCATAGGGGTCACAGATACGCAGTATTTT
V gene: TRBV11-2; D gene: TRBD1; clone size: NA; J gene: TRBJ2-7; CDR3 protein: CASSYLTGVSYEQYF; CDR3 DNA: TGTGCCAGCAGCTACTTGACAGGGGTCTCCTACGAGCAGTACTTC
V gene: TRBV9; D gene: TRBD2; clone size: NA; J gene: TRBJ2-3; CDR3 protein: CASTSGGYSTDTQYF; CDR3 DNA: TGTGCCAGCACTAGCGGGGGATATAGCACAGATACGCAGTATTTT
V gene: TRBV7-9; D gene: TRBD1; clone size: NA; J gene: TRBJ2-2; CDR3 protein: CASSSRRGQGSTGELFF; CDR3 DNA: TGTGCCAGCAGCTCCCGCAGAGGACAGGGGAGCACCGGGGAGCTGTTTTTT
V gene: TRBV7-8; D gene: TRBD1; clone size: NA; J gene: TRBJ1-6; CDR3 protein: CASRRQGNSPLHF; CDR3 DNA: TGTGCCAGCAGACGACAGGGTAATTCACCCCTCCACTTT
V gene: TRBV9; D gene: TRBD1; clone size: NA; J gene: TRBJ2-1; CDR3 protein: CASSVGGQGSSYNEQFF; CDR3 DNA: TGTGCCAGCAGCGTAGGCGGACAGGGTAGCTCCTACAACGAGCAGTTCTTC
V gene: TRBV28; D gene: TRBD1; clone size: NA; J gene: TRBJ1-2; CDR3 protein: CASRGRGGSNYGYTF; CDR3 DNA: TGTGCCAGCAGGGGAAGAGGGGGCTCAAACTATGGCTACACCTTC
V gene: TRBV7-3; D gene: NA; clone size: NA; J gene: TRBJ1-4; CDR3 protein: CASSLFPLGGGGEKLFF; CDR3 DNA: TGTGCCAGCAGCTTATTCCCCCTGGGAGGGGGAGGCGAAAAACTGTTTTTT
V gene: TRBV7-8; D gene: NA; clone size: NA; J gene: TRBJ1-6; CDR3 protein: CASSLIASGSPLHF; CDR3 DNA: TGTGCCAGCAGCTTAATCGCATCGGGGTCACCCCTCCACTTT
V gene: TRBV25-1; D gene: TRBD1; clone size: NA; J gene: TRBJ2-7; CDR3 protein: CASSSVGDRGHEQYF; CDR3 DNA: TGTGCCAGCAGCTCTGTCGGGGACAGGGGCCACGAGCAGTACTTC
V gene: TRBV5-1; D gene: TRBD1; clone size: NA; J gene: TRBJ2-2; CDR3 protein: CASSGQGGTNTGELFF; CDR3 DNA: TGCGCCAGCAGCGGACAGGGGGGAACGAACACCGGGGAGCTGTTTTTT
V gene: TRBV7-3; D gene: TRBD1; clone size: once; J gene: TRBJ1-1; CDR3 protein: CASSLRPPRQGARDTEAFF; CDR3 DNA: TGTGCCAGCAGCTTACGCCCCCCGCGACAGGGGGCGCGGGACACTGAAGCTTTCTTT
V gene: TRBV6-1; D gene: TRBD2; clone size: NA; J gene: TRBJ2-1; CDR3 protein: CASRNLAGGPNEQFF; CDR3 DNA: TGTGCCAGCAGAAACCTAGCGGGGGGGCCTAATGAGCAGTTCTTC
V gene: TRBV18; D gene: TRBD2; clone size: NA; J gene: TRBJ2-2; CDR3 protein: CASSPPWEGTGELFF; CDR3 DNA: TGTGCCAGCTCACCACCGTGGGAGGGCACCGGGGAGCTGTTTTTT
V gene: TRBV19; D gene: NA; clone size: NA; J gene: TRBJ2-2; CDR3 protein: CASGGTRDSPTGELFF; CDR3 DNA: TGTGCCAGTGGGGGGACGAGGGACAGCCCCACCGGGGAGCTGTTTTTT
V gene: TRBV4-3; D gene: NA; clone size: NA; J gene: TRBJ1-2; CDR3 protein: CASSQEAPAGYGYTF; CDR3 DNA: TGCGCCAGCAGCCAAGAAGCCCCCGCAGGGTATGGCTACACCTTC
V gene: TRBV13; D gene: TRBD1; clone size: once; J gene: TRBJ1-3; CDR3 protein: CASSPGTGWGNTIYF; CDR3 DNA: TGTGCCAGCAGCCCCGGGACAGGCTGGGGAAACACCATATATTTT
V gene: TRBV5-8; D gene: NA; clone size: NA; J gene: TRBJ2-1; CDR3 protein: CASSSADEQFF; CDR3 DNA: TGTGCCAGCAGCTCCGCGGATGAGCAGTTCTTC
V gene: TRBV7-8; D gene: TRBD1; clone size: NA; J gene: TRBJ1-4; CDR3 protein: CASSRTGRVGKLFF; CDR3 DNA: TGTGCCAGCAGCAGGACAGGGAGGGTTGGAAAACTGTTTTTT
V gene: TRBV6-5; D gene: TRBD1; clone size: NA; J gene: TRBJ1-2; CDR3 protein: CASSYSAPGGGYTF; CDR3 DNA: TGTGCCAGCAGTTACTCAGCCCCAGGGGGCGGCTACACCTTC